This T cell receptor (beta chain) was captured by sequencing in a study of CD8 T cells in Susac syndrome. It was treatment-naive patients with stable or active relapsing-remitting disease who made up the multiple sclerosis controls. TEMRA cells underwent FACS enrichment and CD8+ and CD4+ T cells underwent negative isolation. With V trimmed by 2 bases and J by 4 bases, 12 bases remained unmatched. There are 18 residues in the CDR3. Germline lookup yields CDR1 DFQATT and CDR2 SNEGSKA (reference sequence). Random hexamers were used to reverse transcribe the RNA input (about 0.5 to 1 ug). TCR beta CDR3 was amplified by immunoSEQ covering 54 Vbeta and 13 Jbeta. TCRdb passed the immunoSEQ multiplex PCR reads through MiXCR, listing each CDR3 protein once. The table records about 300,000 distinct CDR3 sequences, roughly nine tenths of them present only once.

Sequenced sample: CD4+ T cells from PBMCs. This clonotype was sampled from a human donor with multiple sclerosis. V is TRBV20-1 and J is TRBJ2-7, with TRBD2 matching over 15 bases. The CDR3 protein is CSARFPGLAGGAMYEQYF. CDR3 sequence (DNA): TGCAGTGCTAGATTCCCGGGACTAGCGGGAGGTGCTATGTACGAGCAGTACTTC.